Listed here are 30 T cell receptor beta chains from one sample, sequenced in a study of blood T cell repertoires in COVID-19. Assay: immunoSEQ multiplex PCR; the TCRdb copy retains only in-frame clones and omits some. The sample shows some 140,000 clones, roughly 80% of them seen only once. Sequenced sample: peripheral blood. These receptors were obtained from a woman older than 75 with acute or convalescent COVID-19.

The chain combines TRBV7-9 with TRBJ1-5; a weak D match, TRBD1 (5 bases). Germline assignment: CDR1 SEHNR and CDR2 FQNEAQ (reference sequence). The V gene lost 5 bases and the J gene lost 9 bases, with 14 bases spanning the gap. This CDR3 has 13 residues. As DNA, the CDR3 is TGTGCCAGCAGCCACAAACCGGGGGGGCCCCAGCATTTT. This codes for CASSHKPGGPQHF.

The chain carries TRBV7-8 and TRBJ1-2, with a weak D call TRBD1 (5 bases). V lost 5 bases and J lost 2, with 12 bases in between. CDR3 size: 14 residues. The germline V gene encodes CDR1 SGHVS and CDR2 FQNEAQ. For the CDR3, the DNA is TGTGCCAGCAGCGTAATGGGGCGAAACTATGGCTACACCTTC. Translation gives CASSVMGRNYGYTF.

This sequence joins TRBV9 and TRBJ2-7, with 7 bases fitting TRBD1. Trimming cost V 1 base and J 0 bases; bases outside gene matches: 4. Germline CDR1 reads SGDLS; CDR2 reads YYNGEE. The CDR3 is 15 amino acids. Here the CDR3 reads CASSVRTGGSYEQYF. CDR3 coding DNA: TGTGCCAGCAGCGTACGGACAGGCGGCTCCTACGAGCAGTACTTC.

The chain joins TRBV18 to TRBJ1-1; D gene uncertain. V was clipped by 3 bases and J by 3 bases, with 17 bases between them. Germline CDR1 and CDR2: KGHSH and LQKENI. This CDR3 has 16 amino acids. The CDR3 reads CASSPGWYMRDTEAFF. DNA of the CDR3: TGTGCCAGCTCACCGGGTTGGTACATGCGGGACACTGAAGCTTTCTTT.

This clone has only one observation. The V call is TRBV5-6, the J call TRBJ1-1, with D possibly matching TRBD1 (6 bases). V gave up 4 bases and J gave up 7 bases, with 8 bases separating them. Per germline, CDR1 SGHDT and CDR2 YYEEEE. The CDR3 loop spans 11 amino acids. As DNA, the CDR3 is TGTGCCAGCAGCACGGACAGTGAAGCTTTCTTT. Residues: CASSTDSEAFF.

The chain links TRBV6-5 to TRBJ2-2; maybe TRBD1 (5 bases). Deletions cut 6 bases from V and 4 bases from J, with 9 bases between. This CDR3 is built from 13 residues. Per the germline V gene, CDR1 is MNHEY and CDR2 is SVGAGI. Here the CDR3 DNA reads TGTGCCAGCAGAACGACAGTCACCGGGGAGCTGTTTTTT. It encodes CASRTTVTGELFF.

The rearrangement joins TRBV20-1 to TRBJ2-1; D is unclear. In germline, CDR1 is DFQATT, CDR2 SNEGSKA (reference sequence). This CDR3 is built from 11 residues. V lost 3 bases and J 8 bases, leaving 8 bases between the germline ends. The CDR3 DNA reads TGCAGTGCTAGTGTCCGTGATGAGCAGTTCTTC. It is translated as CSASVRDEQFF.

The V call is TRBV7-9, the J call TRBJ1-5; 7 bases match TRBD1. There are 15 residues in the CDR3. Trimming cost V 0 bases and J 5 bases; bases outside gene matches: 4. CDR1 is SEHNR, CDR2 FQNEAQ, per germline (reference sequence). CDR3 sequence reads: CASSLAGQRDQPQHF. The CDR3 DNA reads TGTGCCAGCAGCTTAGCGGGACAGAGGGATCAGCCCCAGCATTTT.

The CDR3 nucleotides are TGTGCCAGCACTGGACAGGGGGCAAATCAGCCCCAGCATTTT. It specifies CASTGQGANQPQHF. The chain uses TRBV6-5 and TRBJ1-5; TRBD1 matches at 11 bases. The CDR3 extends over 14 amino acids. J lost 4 bases, V lost 7 bases, and 3 bases had no gene match. Germline V gene lookup returns CDR1 MNHEY and CDR2 SVGAGI.

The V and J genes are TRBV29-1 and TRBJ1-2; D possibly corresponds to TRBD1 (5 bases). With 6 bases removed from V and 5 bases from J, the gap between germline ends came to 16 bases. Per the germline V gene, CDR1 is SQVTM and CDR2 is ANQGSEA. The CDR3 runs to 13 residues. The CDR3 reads CSVTPGLGYGYTF. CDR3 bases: TGCAGCGTCACCCCAGGGCTAGGATATGGCTACACCTTC. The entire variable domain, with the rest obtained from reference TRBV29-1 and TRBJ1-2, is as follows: SAVISQKPSRDICQRGTSLTIQCQVDSQVTMMFWYRQQPGQSLTLIATANQGSEATYESGFVIDKFPISRPNLTFSTLTVSNMSPEDSSIYLCSVTPGLGYGYTFGSGTRLTVV.

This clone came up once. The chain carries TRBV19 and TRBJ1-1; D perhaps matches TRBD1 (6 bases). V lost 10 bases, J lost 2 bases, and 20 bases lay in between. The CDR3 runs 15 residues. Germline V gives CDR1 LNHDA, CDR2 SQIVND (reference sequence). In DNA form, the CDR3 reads TGTGCCACCAACCGACCGACAGGTAGAAACACTGAAGCTTTCTTT. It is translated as CATNRPTGRNTEAFF. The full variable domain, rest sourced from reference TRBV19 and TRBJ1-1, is DGGITQSPKYLFRKEGQNVTLSCEQNLNHDAMYWYRQDPGQGLRLIYYSQIVNDFQKGDIAEGYSVSREKKESFPLTVTSAQKNPTAFYLCATNRPTGRNTEAFFGQGTRLTVV.

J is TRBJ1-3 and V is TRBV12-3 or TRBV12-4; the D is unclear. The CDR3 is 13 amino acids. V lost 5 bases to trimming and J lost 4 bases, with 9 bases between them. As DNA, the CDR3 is TGTGCCAGCAGTATCCCTAGGGGAAACACCATATATTTT. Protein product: CASSIPRGNTIYF.

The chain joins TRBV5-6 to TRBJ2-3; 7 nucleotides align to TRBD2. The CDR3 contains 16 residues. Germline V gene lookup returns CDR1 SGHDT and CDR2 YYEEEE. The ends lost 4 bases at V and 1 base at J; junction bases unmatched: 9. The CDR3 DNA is TGTGCCAGCAGCCAACTGCCGAGCGGGGGCACAGATACGCAGTATTTT. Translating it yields CASSQLPSGGTDTQYF.

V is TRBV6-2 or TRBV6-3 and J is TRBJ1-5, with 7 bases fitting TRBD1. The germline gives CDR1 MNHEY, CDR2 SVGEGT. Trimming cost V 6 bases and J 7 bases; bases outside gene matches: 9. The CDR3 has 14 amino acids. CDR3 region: CASSSDRVSQPQHF. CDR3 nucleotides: TGTGCCAGCAGCTCCGACAGGGTATCGCAGCCCCAGCATTTT.

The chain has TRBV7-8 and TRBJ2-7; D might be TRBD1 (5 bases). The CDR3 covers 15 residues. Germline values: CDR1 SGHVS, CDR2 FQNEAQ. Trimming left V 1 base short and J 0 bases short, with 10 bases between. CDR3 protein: CASSLGVDSSYEQYF. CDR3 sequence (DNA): TGTGCCAGCAGCTTAGGAGTTGACAGCTCCTACGAGCAGTACTTC.

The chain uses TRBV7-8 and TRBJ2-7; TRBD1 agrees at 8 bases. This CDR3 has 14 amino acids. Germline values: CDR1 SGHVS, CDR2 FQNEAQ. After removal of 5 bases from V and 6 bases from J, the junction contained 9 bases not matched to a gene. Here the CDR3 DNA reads TGTGCCAGCAGCCGCCTGAACGGACAGGGCGAGCAGTACTTC. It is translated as CASSRLNGQGEQYF.

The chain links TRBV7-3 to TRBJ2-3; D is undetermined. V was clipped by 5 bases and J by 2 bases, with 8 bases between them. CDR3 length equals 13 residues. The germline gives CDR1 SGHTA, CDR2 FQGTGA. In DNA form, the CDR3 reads TGTGCCAGCAGCCAGATCCCCACAGATACGCAGTATTTT. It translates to CASSQIPTDTQYF.

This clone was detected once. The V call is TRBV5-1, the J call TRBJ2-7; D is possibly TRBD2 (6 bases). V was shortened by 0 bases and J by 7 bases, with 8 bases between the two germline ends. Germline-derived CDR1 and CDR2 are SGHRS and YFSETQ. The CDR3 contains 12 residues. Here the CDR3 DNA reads TGCGCCAGCAGCTTGGGACTAGAAGAGCAGTACTTC. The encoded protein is CASSLGLEEQYF.

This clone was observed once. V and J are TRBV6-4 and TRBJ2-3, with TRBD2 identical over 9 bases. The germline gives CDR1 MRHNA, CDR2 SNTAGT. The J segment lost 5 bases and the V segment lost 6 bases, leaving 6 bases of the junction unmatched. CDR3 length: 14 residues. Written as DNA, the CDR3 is TGTGCCAGCAGCCCTAGCGGGGAGCTAGATACGCAGTATTTT. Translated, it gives CASSPSGELDTQYF.

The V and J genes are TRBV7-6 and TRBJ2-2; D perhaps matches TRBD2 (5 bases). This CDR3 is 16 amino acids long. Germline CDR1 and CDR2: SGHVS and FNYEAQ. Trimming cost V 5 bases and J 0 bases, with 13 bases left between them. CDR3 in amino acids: CASSARPGTNTGELFF. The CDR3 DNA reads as TGTGCCAGCAGCGCCCGCCCGGGGACGAACACCGGGGAGCTGTTTTTT.

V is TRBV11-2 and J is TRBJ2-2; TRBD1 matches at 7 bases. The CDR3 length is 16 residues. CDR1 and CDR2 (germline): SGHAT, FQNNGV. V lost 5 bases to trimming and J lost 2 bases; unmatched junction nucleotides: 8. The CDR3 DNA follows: TGTGCCAGCAGCGTAAGGACAGGAAGAAACACCGGGGAGCTGTTTTTT. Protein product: CASSVRTGRNTGELFF.

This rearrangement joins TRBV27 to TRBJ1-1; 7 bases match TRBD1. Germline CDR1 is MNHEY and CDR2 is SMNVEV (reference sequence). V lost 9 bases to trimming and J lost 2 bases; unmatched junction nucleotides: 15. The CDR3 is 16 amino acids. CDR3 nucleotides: TGTGCCAGTCTTCCGGGACAGAGAGATAAAAACACTGAAGCTTTCTTT. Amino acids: CASLPGQRDKNTEAFF.

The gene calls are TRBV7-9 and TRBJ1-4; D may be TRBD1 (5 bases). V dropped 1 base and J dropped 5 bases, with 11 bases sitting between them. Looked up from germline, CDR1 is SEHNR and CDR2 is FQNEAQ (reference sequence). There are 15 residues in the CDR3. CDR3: CASSLVQVLNEKLFF. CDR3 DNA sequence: TGTGCCAGCAGCTTAGTACAGGTGCTCAATGAAAAACTGTTTTTT.

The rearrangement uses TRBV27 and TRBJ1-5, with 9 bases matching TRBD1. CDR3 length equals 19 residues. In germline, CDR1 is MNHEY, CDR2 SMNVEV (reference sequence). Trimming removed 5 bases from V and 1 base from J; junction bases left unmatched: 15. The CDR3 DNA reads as TGTGCCAGCAGTCCTAGGGGGACAGGGATCTCTGGCAGCAATCAGCCCCAGCATTTT. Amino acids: CASSPRGTGISGSNQPQHF.

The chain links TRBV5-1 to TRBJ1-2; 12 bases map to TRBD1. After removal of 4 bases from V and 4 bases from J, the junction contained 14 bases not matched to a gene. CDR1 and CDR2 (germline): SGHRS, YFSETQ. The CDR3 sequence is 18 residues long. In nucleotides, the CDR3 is TGCGCCAGCAGCCCGACCGGGGGACAGGGGGCGCAGAGCTATGGCTACACCTTC. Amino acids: CASSPTGGQGAQSYGYTF.

The CDR3 reads CAWSGTGQSGYTF. The CDR3 nucleotides are TGTGCCTGGAGCGGGACAGGGCAAAGTGGCTACACCTTC. The chain is built from TRBV30 and TRBJ1-2; 9 bases agree with TRBD1. CDR1 GTSNPN and CDR2 SVGIG come from the germline V gene (reference sequence). Trimming at V came to 3 bases and at J to 7 bases, leaving 6 bases not matched to a gene. This CDR3 comprises 13 residues.

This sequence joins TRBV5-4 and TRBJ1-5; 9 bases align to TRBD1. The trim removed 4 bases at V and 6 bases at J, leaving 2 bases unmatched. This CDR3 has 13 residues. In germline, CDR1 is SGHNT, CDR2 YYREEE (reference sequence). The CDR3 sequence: CASSTGQGQPQHF. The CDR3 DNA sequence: TGTGCCAGCAGCACGGGACAGGGTCAGCCCCAGCATTTT.

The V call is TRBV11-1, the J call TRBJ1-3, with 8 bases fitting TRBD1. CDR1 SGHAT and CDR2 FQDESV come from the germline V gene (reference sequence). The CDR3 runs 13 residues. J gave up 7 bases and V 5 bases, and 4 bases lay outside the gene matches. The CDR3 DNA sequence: TGTGCCAGCAGCGGACGGACAGGGAACACCATATATTTT. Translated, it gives CASSGRTGNTIYF.

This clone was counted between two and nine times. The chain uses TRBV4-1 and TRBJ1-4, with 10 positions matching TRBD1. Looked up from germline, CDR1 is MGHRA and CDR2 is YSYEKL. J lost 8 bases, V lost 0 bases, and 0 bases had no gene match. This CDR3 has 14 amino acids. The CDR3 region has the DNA TGCGCCAGCAGCCAAGAGGGACAGGGGGAAAAACTGTTTTTT. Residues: CASSQEGQGEKLFF.

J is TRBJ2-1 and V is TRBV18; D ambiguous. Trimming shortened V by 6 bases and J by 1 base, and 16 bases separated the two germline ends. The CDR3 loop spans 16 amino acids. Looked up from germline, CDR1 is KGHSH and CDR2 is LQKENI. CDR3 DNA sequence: TGTGCCAGCTCGTCTCTGGGCAGAAGTTCCTACAATGAGCAGTTCTTC. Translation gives CASSSLGRSSYNEQFF.